This T cell receptor (beta chain) is drawn from a study of shared clonotypes between healthy human individuals (dated by TCRdb to 2018 to 2021). Regarding the study in general: The cohort included three men and two women between 18 and 49 years of age. For each donor, CD4 naive and CD4 memory were each given three plates, CD8 naive was given two plates, and CD8 memory was given one plate. Blood TCR repertoires of several healthy adults were deeply sequenced to estimate repertoire size and the extent of clonotype sharing between individuals. To increase sequencing depth and limit assay-specific biases, different laboratories used diverse techniques to prepare libraries and sequence TCR repertoires. Leukapheresis yielded between about 0.8 and 8.9 billion PBMCs per donor. Overall study results and their limits: Because the study included only a small number of donors, the genetic and exposure-history diversity represented was limited. About 5% of naive CD4, roughly 3.6% of naive CD8, roughly 2.4% of memory CD4, and 0.4% of memory CD8 clonotypes were shared across several donors. Pairwise subsampling led to the expectation that sequencing depth would affect the degree of clonotype sharing among donors. Incomplete sequencing was indicated by rarefaction of sorted-subset datasets, despite the large sequencing depth. Compared with non-shared clonotypes, clonotypes shared by all four sorted-subset donors had higher generation probabilities. Sampling was restricted to blood, and TCR repertoires in tissue are likely to differ from TCR repertoires in blood. Larger estimated clonotype richness was generally found for naive subsets than for memory subsets.

TCR CDR3 regions were amplified from genomic DNA by multiplex PCR using the deep immunoSEQ assay. Extracted genomic DNA from each cell subset was distributed evenly across all wells of several immunoSEQ 96-well plates, and each plate was treated as a replicate. Each replicate PCR for sorted subsets received about 220 ng genomic DNA, equal to about 30,000 T cell genomes. The purified libraries were quantified using a Qubit 3.0 fluorometer, sized with a Bioanalyzer 2100, and then quantified again using the KAPA Library Quantification kit. Every immunoSEQ 96-well plate was sequenced on a separate single-read 150-cycle Illumina NextSeq 550 flow cell. The published analysis was carried out like this. Because the immunoSEQ output included only junctional sequences and no quality scores, the filtering could not be the same as the filtering used for full-length reads. To assign V/J genes and CDR3, sequences were annotated against IMGT germline references using PyIR, a Python wrapper for IgBLAST v1.9. Any read was removed if the V/J assignment was weak (E-value above 1e-6), the CDR3 was missing, or the read contained stop codons, out-of-frame junctions, or ambiguous translated residues. A V3J clonotype was defined by an identical inferred V gene, J gene, and CDR3 amino acid sequence. To compute the percentage overlap between repertoires, the number of shared unique clonotypes was divided by the size of the smaller repertoire. Three approaches were used to assess repertoire richness: RTK rarefaction, the Chao1 estimator, and Recon v2.1 estimates of unobserved clonotypes. Generation probabilities for all TCRbeta clonotypes obtained by the gDNA method from several donors were computed using OLGA. As stored in TCRdb, this immuneACCESS dataset retains in-frame rearrangements with V and J assigned. A fraction of the clones does not appear; measured against another copy, unresolved V genes explain less than half of the discrepancy, and the remainder lacks a known reason. The V and J calls and clone size come from that table; D and trimming were worked out from the DNA. The sample table records a few million clones; about 94% of these occur just once. Clones ranked in the top ten supply less than 2% of the sample.

For this chain, trimming is 5 bases at the V end and 5 bases at the J end, and the number of junction bases without a gene match is 13. The CDR3 runs 16 amino acids, cysteine and phenylalanine included. Of the read, only the CDR3 DNA is kept; its 48 bases are in frame from base 1. Looking up the germline V gene (reference sequence) yields CDR1 MNHEY and CDR2 SMNVEV. Regarding this clone: Its antigen remains undetermined. No base-level quality is on record; no much larger clone is a single base apart.

CD8 naive samples were obtained by positive selection for CCR7 among CD45RO-negative cells, yielding a CD45RA+CCR7+ population from which TemRA cells were excluded. Donors were healthy HIV-negative adults with no recently reported acute infections or vaccinations. Every donor was a Caucasian adult residing in Nashville, Tennessee, USA. After blood collection by leukapheresis, PBMCs were isolated using Ficoll-Histopaque density gradient centrifugation and then cryopreserved in the vapor phase of liquid nitrogen. Analytical flow cytometry was used to check the purity and quantity of each magnetically sorted T cell population. Each sorted fraction had its genomic DNA isolated and then quantified by UV absorbance on a Nanodrop 2000c.

The chain was built from TRBV27 and TRBJ1-2; TRBD1 lines up with 8 middle nucleotides. This TCR derives from a man in his late teens or twenties in good health. Some clones in this sample may be carry-over from other donors' samples. The specimen sequenced was naive CD8+ T cells from PBMCs. The cell subset or site label for this specimen denotes: CD45RA+CCR7+. The CDR3 protein is CASSPDRAVSGYGYTF. Here is the DNA: TGTGCCAGCAGTCCGGACAGGGCGGTTTCGGGGTATGGCTACACCTTC.